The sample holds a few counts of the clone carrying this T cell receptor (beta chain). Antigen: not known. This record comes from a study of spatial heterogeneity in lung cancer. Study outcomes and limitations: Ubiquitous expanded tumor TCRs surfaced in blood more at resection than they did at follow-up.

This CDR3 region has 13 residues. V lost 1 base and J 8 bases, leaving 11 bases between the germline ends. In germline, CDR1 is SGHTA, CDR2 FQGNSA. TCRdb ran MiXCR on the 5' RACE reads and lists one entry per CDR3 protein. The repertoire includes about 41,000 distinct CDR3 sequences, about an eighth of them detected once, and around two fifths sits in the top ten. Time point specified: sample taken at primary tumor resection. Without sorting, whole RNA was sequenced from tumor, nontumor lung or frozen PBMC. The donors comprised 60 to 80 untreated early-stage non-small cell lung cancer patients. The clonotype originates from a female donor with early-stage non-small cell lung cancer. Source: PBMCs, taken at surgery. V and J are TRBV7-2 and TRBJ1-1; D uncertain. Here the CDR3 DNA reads TGTGCCAGCAGCTTAGTAGGGCTAGGGGAAGCTTTCTTT. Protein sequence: CASSLVGLGEAFF. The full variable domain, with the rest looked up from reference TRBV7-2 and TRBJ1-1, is GAGVSQSPSNKVTEKGKDVELRCDPISGHTALYWYRQSLGQGLEFLIYFQGNSAPDKSGLPSDRFSAERTGGSVSTLTIQRTQQEDSAVYLCASSLVGLGEAFFGQGTRLTVV.